This T cell receptor (beta chain) was found in a study of blood T cell repertoires in COVID-19. Looking at the study overall: Whether acute or convalescent, the COVID-19 samples came from the United States, Italy and Spain. T cells, B-cell-depleted T cells, or PBMCs provided the cDNA or gDNA that served as material.

After removal of 4 bases from V and 4 bases from J, the junction contained 4 bases not matched to a gene. The CDR3 has 14 residues. CDR1 SGHTA and CDR2 FQGNSA come from the germline V gene. As originally analysed: Reference gene primers were amplified, and this amplification served to estimate nucleated cell counts. TCRdb's table, derived via immunoSEQ multiplex PCR, lists solely in-frame clones and lacks some. D and trimming were read from the DNA, whereas the V and J calls and clone size are those reported in that table. This table holds over 100,000 clones, 87% found once. Enrolled during active infection, Seattle patients were then followed longitudinally.

The sample consisted of peripheral blood. The chain links TRBV7-2 to TRBJ2-7, with TRBD1 matching over 10 bases. The receptor's source is a woman between 50 and 59 years old with COVID-19, enrolled during active disease. CDR3 region: CASSSRQGAYEQYF. The CDR3 nucleotides read TGTGCCAGCAGCTCAAGACAGGGGGCTTACGAGCAGTACTTC.